This is a list of T cell receptor beta chains from one sample in a study of radiation and T cells in renal cell carcinoma. Profiled with immunoSEQ multiplex PCR; TCRdb holds only in-frame clones, not every one. The sample shows around 74,000 clones, 70% to 90% of them seen only once. This sample comprised blood, obtained from a patient whose treatment included radiotherapy and nephrectomy. These receptors were taken from a woman in her sixties or seventies with renal cell carcinoma. CDR3s include the opening cysteine and the closing phenylalanine or tryptophan. Each record gives: clone size, J gene, V gene, D gene, CDR3 length, CDR3 protein, CDR3 DNA. A D gene is named only where the DNA matches it firmly. Where a row states a size, it is once, few, many or the class of an expanded clone; other rows omit it.

clone_size: .; j_call: TRBJ1-4; v_call: TRBV5-1; d_call: TRBD1; cdr3_length: 15; cdr3_aa: CASSRNDRGLEKLFF; cdr3_nt: TGCGCCAGCAGCCGTAATGACAGGGGGCTTGAAAAACTGTTTTTT
clone_size: .; j_call: TRBJ1-2; v_call: TRBV9; d_call: TRBD1; cdr3_length: 14; cdr3_aa: CASSVTPQGPGYTF; cdr3_nt: TGTGCCAGCAGCGTAACCCCACAGGGGCCCGGCTACACCTTC
clone_size: .; j_call: TRBJ2-7; v_call: TRBV28; d_call: TRBD1; cdr3_length: 14; cdr3_aa: CASSSGTGIYEQYF; cdr3_nt: TGTGCCAGCAGTTCCGGGACAGGGATCTACGAGCAGTACTTC
clone_size: .; j_call: TRBJ1-6; v_call: TRBV13; d_call: TRBD1; cdr3_length: 18; cdr3_aa: CASSPPTPTGRSNSPLHF; cdr3_nt: TGTGCCAGCAGCCCCCCCACCCCGACAGGGAGGAGCAATTCACCCCTCCACTTT
clone_size: .; j_call: TRBJ1-1; v_call: TRBV5-1; d_call: .; cdr3_length: 13; cdr3_aa: CASSSELGTEAFF; cdr3_nt: TGCGCCAGCAGCTCCGAACTCGGCACTGAAGCTTTCTTT
clone_size: .; j_call: TRBJ1-2; v_call: TRBV11-2; d_call: .; cdr3_length: 15; cdr3_aa: CASSLDPAAVYGYTF; cdr3_nt: TGTGCCAGCAGCTTAGATCCCGCGGCAGTCTATGGCTACACCTTC
clone_size: .; j_call: TRBJ1-1; v_call: TRBV9; d_call: TRBD1; cdr3_length: 15; cdr3_aa: CASSVSTGTNTEAFF; cdr3_nt: TGTGCCAGCAGCGTATCGACAGGGACTAACACTGAAGCTTTCTTT
clone_size: .; j_call: TRBJ2-5; v_call: TRBV6-1; d_call: .; cdr3_length: 13; cdr3_aa: CASSVNPQETQYF; cdr3_nt: TGTGCCAGCAGTGTGAACCCCCAGGAGACCCAGTACTTC
clone_size: once; j_call: TRBJ1-1; v_call: TRBV6-6; d_call: TRBD1; cdr3_length: 14; cdr3_aa: CASSPGQTNTEAFF; cdr3_nt: TGTGCCAGCAGCCCGGGACAGACCAACACTGAAGCTTTCTTT
clone_size: .; j_call: TRBJ1-4; v_call: TRBV4-1; d_call: .; cdr3_length: 18; cdr3_aa: CASSQEGQLYATNEKLFF; cdr3_nt: TGCGCCAGCAGCCAAGAAGGGCAGCTTTATGCAACTAATGAAAAACTGTTTTTT
clone_size: .; j_call: TRBJ2-7; v_call: TRBV5-5; d_call: TRBD1; cdr3_length: 16; cdr3_aa: CASSLEGTAVSYEQYF; cdr3_nt: TGTGCCAGCAGCTTGGAGGGGACAGCAGTTTCCTACGAGCAGTACTTC
clone_size: .; j_call: TRBJ1-2; v_call: TRBV6-1; d_call: .; cdr3_length: 15; cdr3_aa: CASSEATPSAYGYTF; cdr3_nt: TGTGCCAGCAGTGAAGCGACACCGTCCGCCTATGGCTACACCTTC
clone_size: .; j_call: TRBJ1-5; v_call: TRBV28; d_call: .; cdr3_length: 13; cdr3_aa: CASSPTRLQPQHF; cdr3_nt: TGTGCCAGCAGTCCCACCCGCCTTCAGCCCCAGCATTTT
clone_size: .; j_call: TRBJ2-7; v_call: TRBV27; d_call: TRBD1; cdr3_length: 13; cdr3_aa: CASLRQGTYEQYF; cdr3_nt: TGTGCCAGCCTAAGACAGGGGACCTACGAGCAGTACTTC
clone_size: .; j_call: TRBJ2-1; v_call: TRBV14; d_call: .; cdr3_length: 16; cdr3_aa: CASSQEKDLGLYEQFF; cdr3_nt: TGTGCCAGCAGCCAAGAAAAGGACCTGGGTTTGTATGAGCAGTTCTTC
clone_size: .; j_call: TRBJ1-2; v_call: TRBV19; d_call: .; cdr3_length: 15; cdr3_aa: CASSIEDKANYGYTF; cdr3_nt: TGTGCCAGTAGTATCGAGGACAAAGCTAACTATGGCTACACCTTC
clone_size: .; j_call: TRBJ2-7; v_call: TRBV5-1; d_call: TRBD2; cdr3_length: 15; cdr3_aa: CASSLGSGSLYEQYF; cdr3_nt: TGCGCCAGCAGCTTGGGTAGCGGGAGTTTGTACGAGCAGTACTTC
clone_size: few; j_call: TRBJ1-1; v_call: TRBV28; d_call: .; cdr3_length: 15; cdr3_aa: CASSFRAPYDTEAFF; cdr3_nt: TGTGCCAGCAGTTTTAGGGCCCCCTACGACACTGAAGCTTTCTTT
clone_size: .; j_call: TRBJ1-2; v_call: TRBV6-5; d_call: .; cdr3_length: 15; cdr3_aa: CASSYLSPARYGYTF; cdr3_nt: TGTGCCAGCAGTTACCTATCTCCGGCGAGGTATGGCTACACCTTC
clone_size: .; j_call: TRBJ2-5; v_call: TRBV18; d_call: .; cdr3_length: 13; cdr3_aa: CASSEYKSRTQYF; cdr3_nt: TGTGCCAGCTCGGAATATAAGAGTCGGACCCAGTACTTC
clone_size: .; j_call: TRBJ2-2; v_call: TRBV28; d_call: .; cdr3_length: 17; cdr3_aa: CASSSVTGRSNTGELFF; cdr3_nt: TGTGCCAGCAGTTCGGTGACAGGGAGGAGTAACACCGGGGAGCTGTTTTTT
clone_size: .; j_call: TRBJ2-3; v_call: TRBV7-9; d_call: .; cdr3_length: 15; cdr3_aa: CASSSFTGGPDTQYF; cdr3_nt: TGTGCCAGCAGCTCCTTTACAGGCGGCCCGGATACGCAGTATTTT
clone_size: .; j_call: TRBJ1-2; v_call: TRBV6-6; d_call: TRBD1; cdr3_length: 16; cdr3_aa: CASRGDRENLVFGYTF; cdr3_nt: TGTGCCAGCAGAGGGGACAGGGAGAATCTGGTCTTTGGCTACACCTTC
clone_size: .; j_call: TRBJ2-6; v_call: TRBV19; d_call: .; cdr3_length: 15; cdr3_aa: CASRQEGLGANVLTF; cdr3_nt: TGTGCCAGTCGTCAGGAGGGGCTGGGGGCCAACGTCCTGACTTTC
clone_size: few; j_call: TRBJ2-1; v_call: TRBV4-2; d_call: .; cdr3_length: 13; cdr3_aa: CASSQGGNNEQFF; cdr3_nt: TGTGCCAGCAGCCAAGGCGGGAACAATGAGCAGTTCTTC
clone_size: .; j_call: TRBJ2-3; v_call: TRBV19; d_call: .; cdr3_length: 16; cdr3_aa: CASSSGRPGNTDTQYF; cdr3_nt: TGTGCCAGTAGTAGTGGCAGGCCAGGTAACACAGATACGCAGTATTTT
clone_size: .; j_call: TRBJ2-2; v_call: TRBV28; d_call: .; cdr3_length: 15; cdr3_aa: CASSRQGQNTGELFF; cdr3_nt: TGTGCCAGCAGTAGACAAGGCCAGAACACCGGGGAGCTGTTTTTT
clone_size: once; j_call: TRBJ1-1; v_call: TRBV7-2; d_call: .; cdr3_length: 11; cdr3_aa: CASSPSRSAFF; cdr3_nt: TGTGCCAGCAGCCCCAGTCGGAGCGCTTTCTTT
clone_size: once; j_call: TRBJ1-5; v_call: TRBV2; d_call: .; cdr3_length: 14; cdr3_aa: CASSELGNDQPQHF; cdr3_nt: TGTGCCAGCAGTGAATTAGGAAATGATCAGCCCCAGCATTTT
clone_size: .; j_call: TRBJ1-1; v_call: TRBV19; d_call: .; cdr3_length: 16; cdr3_aa: CASSMVRGDQLPEAFF; cdr3_nt: TGTGCCAGTAGTATGGTCCGGGGGGATCAACTTCCTGAAGCTTTCTTT
clone_size: once; j_call: TRBJ2-7; v_call: TRBV4-2; d_call: .; cdr3_length: 14; cdr3_aa: CASSQVLSGLEQYF; cdr3_nt: TGTGCCAGCAGCCAAGTATTGTCAGGGCTCGAGCAGTACTTC
clone_size: .; j_call: TRBJ2-7; v_call: TRBV2; d_call: .; cdr3_length: 15; cdr3_aa: CASSPIRGGEGEQYF; cdr3_nt: TGTGCCAGCAGCCCCATAAGGGGGGGCGAGGGCGAGCAGTACTTC
clone_size: .; j_call: TRBJ2-3; v_call: TRBV7-9; d_call: .; cdr3_length: 11; cdr3_aa: CASSVTDTQYF; cdr3_nt: TGTGCCAGCAGCGTTACAGATACGCAGTATTTT
clone_size: .; j_call: TRBJ1-3; v_call: TRBV5-6; d_call: .; cdr3_length: 14; cdr3_aa: CASSLANSGNTIYF; cdr3_nt: TGTGCCAGCAGCTTGGCCAATTCGGGAAACACCATATATTTT
clone_size: few; j_call: TRBJ2-5; v_call: TRBV20-1; d_call: .; cdr3_length: 11; cdr3_aa: CSASEQETQYF; cdr3_nt: TGCAGTGCTAGTGAACAAGAGACCCAGTACTTC
clone_size: few; j_call: TRBJ2-7; v_call: TRBV11-3; d_call: .; cdr3_length: 13; cdr3_aa: CASSHRDGYEQYF; cdr3_nt: TGTGCCAGCAGTCACCGGGATGGCTACGAGCAGTACTTC
clone_size: .; j_call: TRBJ1-4; v_call: TRBV10-1; d_call: .; cdr3_length: 14; cdr3_aa: CANLFAATNEKLFF; cdr3_nt: TGCGCCAACCTGTTCGCCGCAACTAATGAAAAACTGTTTTTT
clone_size: few; j_call: TRBJ1-1; v_call: TRBV10-3; d_call: .; cdr3_length: 12; cdr3_aa: CAISETYRGAFF; cdr3_nt: TGTGCCATCAGTGAAACTTACAGAGGAGCTTTCTTT
clone_size: .; j_call: TRBJ2-5; v_call: TRBV4-2; d_call: .; cdr3_length: 14; cdr3_aa: CASSRGGGWETQYF; cdr3_nt: TGTGCCAGCAGCCGGGGGGGCGGTTGGGAGACCCAGTACTTC
clone_size: .; j_call: TRBJ2-7; v_call: TRBV6-5; d_call: .; cdr3_length: 14; cdr3_aa: CASSYTAYRDEQYF; cdr3_nt: TGTGCCAGCAGTTACACAGCCTACAGGGACGAGCAGTACTTC
clone_size: few; j_call: TRBJ1-1; v_call: TRBV6-1; d_call: .; cdr3_length: 14; cdr3_aa: CASSVRGSNTEAFF; cdr3_nt: TGTGCCAGCAGTGTTCGGGGCAGTAACACTGAAGCTTTCTTT
clone_size: .; j_call: TRBJ2-2; v_call: TRBV9; d_call: .; cdr3_length: 16; cdr3_aa: CASSPREGTVTGELFF; cdr3_nt: TGTGCCAGCAGCCCTCGGGAAGGGACGGTCACCGGGGAGCTGTTTTTT
clone_size: .; j_call: TRBJ1-2; v_call: TRBV2; d_call: TRBD1; cdr3_length: 13; cdr3_aa: CASSVQGNYGYTF; cdr3_nt: TGTGCCAGCAGCGTACAGGGGAACTATGGCTACACCTTC
clone_size: .; j_call: TRBJ2-5; v_call: TRBV29-1; d_call: .; cdr3_length: 13; cdr3_aa: CSATQGDRETQYF; cdr3_nt: TGCAGCGCCACGCAGGGTGATAGAGAGACCCAGTACTTC
clone_size: .; j_call: TRBJ2-3; v_call: TRBV4-1; d_call: .; cdr3_length: 15; cdr3_aa: CASSQDGTGVDTQYF; cdr3_nt: TGCGCCAGCAGCCAAGATGGAACGGGGGTAGATACGCAGTATTTT
clone_size: .; j_call: TRBJ2-7; v_call: TRBV6-5; d_call: .; cdr3_length: 14; cdr3_aa: CASSRQAQTYEQYF; cdr3_nt: TGTGCCAGCTCACGACAGGCTCAAACCTACGAGCAGTACTTC
clone_size: few; j_call: TRBJ2-2; v_call: TRBV19; d_call: TRBD1; cdr3_length: 14; cdr3_aa: CASSSHRGIGELFF; cdr3_nt: TGTGCCAGTAGTTCCCACAGGGGTATCGGGGAGCTGTTTTTT
clone_size: .; j_call: TRBJ1-4; v_call: TRBV5-4; d_call: .; cdr3_length: 15; cdr3_aa: CASSSLRGTGEKLFF; cdr3_nt: TGTGCCAGCAGCTCACTCAGGGGAACGGGGGAAAAACTGTTTTTT
clone_size: .; j_call: TRBJ1-6; v_call: TRBV9; d_call: .; cdr3_length: 14; cdr3_aa: CASSVGGKTGTLHF; cdr3_nt: TGTGCCAGCAGCGTAGGGGGTAAGACTGGAACCCTCCACTTT